These 32 T cell receptor beta chains originate from one sample sequenced in a study of blood T cells in healthy people across ages. A J-beta primer mix and a sample-barcoded 5' primer were used in a second PCR of roughly 6 to 11 cycles. TCRdb passed the 5' RACE reads through MiXCR, listing each CDR3 protein once. Of some 800,000 distinct CDR3 sequences in the sample, around 25% were seen once. This sample also appeared in a second study, on T cells of mothers and their children.

The sample comprised blood. The receptors were sampled from a boy younger than 18 in good health.

This clonotype came up a few times. One end of the junction varies from germline; a read error may be responsible. V gene TRBV7-9 combines with J gene TRBJ2-7, with 9 positions matching TRBD1. Germline CDR1 reads SEHNR; CDR2 reads FQNEAQ (reference sequence). The CDR3 is 16 residues long. The CDR3 bases are TGTGCCGGCAGCTACGGCCGGACAGGGGAAGCAGACGAGCAGTACTTC. Protein product: CAGSYGRTGEADEQYF.

V usage is TRBV10-3 and J usage is TRBJ2-3; D is perhaps TRBD1 (8 bases). V lost 10 bases to trimming and J lost 0 bases, with 17 bases between them. This CDR3 has 15 residues. CDR1 ENHRY and CDR2 SYGVKD come from the germline V gene. CDR3 sequence (DNA): TGTGCCACCCGCGCACAGGGGGGGAGCACAGATACGCAGTATTTT. It codes for CATRAQGGSTDTQYF.

This clonotype was detected a few times. The chain combines TRBV18 with TRBJ2-4; D may correspond to TRBD1 or TRBD2 (5 bases each). Trimming cost V 0 bases and J 4 bases, with 13 bases left between them. Germline CDR1 is KGHSH and CDR2 is LQKENI. The CDR3 is made up of 16 amino acids. Here the CDR3 reads CASSPPGDPVKNIQYF. The CDR3 DNA is TGTGCCAGCTCACCACCAGGGGACCCAGTAAAAAACATTCAGTACTTC.

The chain couples TRBV4-3 to TRBJ2-2, with unresolved D. Trimming cost V 0 bases and J 3 bases, with 14 bases left between them. This CDR3 is 17 amino acids long. The germline CDR1 and CDR2 sequences are LGHNA and YSLEER. The CDR3 DNA reads TGCGCCAGCAGCCAAGATCGAAGCTTTACCTACACCGGGGAGCTGTTTTTT. This codes for CASSQDRSFTYTGELFF.

The chain employs TRBV6-2 or TRBV6-3 and TRBJ2-3, with 7 bases aligning to TRBD1. V trimming: 0 bases; J trimming: 0 bases; junction bases outside the gene matches: 3. This CDR3 spans 16 amino acids. Per germline, CDR1 MNHEY and CDR2 SVGEGT. In nucleotides, the CDR3 is TGTGCCAGCAGTTACTCTTGGGACAGTAGCACAGATACGCAGTATTTT. Translating gives CASSYSWDSSTDTQYF.

This rearrangement joins TRBV30 to TRBJ1-2, with D hard to call. This CDR3 comprises 12 residues. Looked up from germline, CDR1 is GTSNPN and CDR2 is SVGIG (reference sequence). V gave up 6 bases and J gave up 7 bases, with 15 bases separating them. CDR3 DNA sequence: TGTGCCTGTAGGATCGGTGGAGGTGGCTACACCTTC. Its translation is CACRIGGGGYTF.

J is TRBJ1-2 and V is TRBV7-2, with D perhaps TRBD1 (5 bases). Trimming removed 3 bases from V and 4 bases from J, with 15 bases in between. From germline, CDR1 is SGHTA and CDR2 FQGNSA. The CDR3 loop spans 15 amino acids. The CDR3 nucleotides read TGTGCCAGCAGCTTTTTAATTCGGCAGGGCTATGGCTACACCTTC. Protein sequence: CASSFLIRQGYGYTF.

This clonotype has only a few counts. V gene TRBV29-1 combines with J gene TRBJ2-3; tentatively, D is TRBD2 (5 bases). Germline V lookup: CDR1 SQVTM, CDR2 ANQGSEA. V lost 5 bases, J lost 0 bases, and 24 bases lay in between. This CDR3 has 18 amino acids. The CDR3 protein is CSVHRRKTFEYSTDTQYF. The CDR3 region has the DNA TGCAGCGTTCATCGGAGGAAGACGTTCGAGTATAGCACAGATACGCAGTATTTT.

The chain uses TRBV6-5 and TRBJ1-6; no firm D call. CDR1 and CDR2 (germline): MNHEY, SVGAGI. V was pared by 6 bases and J by 6 bases, with 15 bases between. This CDR3 has 15 residues. In DNA, the CDR3 is TGTGCCAGCAGAAACAGAGGGTTTTCTAATTCACCCCTCCACTTT. Its translation is CASRNRGFSNSPLHF.

This clonotype turned up a few times. The chain carries TRBV12-3 or TRBV12-4 and TRBJ2-5, with a tentative D call TRBD1 (6 bases). The J call may be in error: the DNA end matches TRBJ2-7 better. This CDR3 is built from 14 residues. This chain's CDR3 is CASTLGTSTYEQYF. Here the CDR3 DNA reads TGTGCCAGCACCCTAGGGACATCTACCTACGAGCAGTACTTC.

This clonotype has more than one count but fewer than ten. The chain carries TRBV7-3 and TRBJ1-1, with D possibly being TRBD1 (5 bases). This CDR3 is built from 16 residues. CDR1 SGHTA and CDR2 FQGTGA come from the germline V gene. V lost 5 bases to trimming and J lost 5 bases, with 21 bases between them. In nucleotides, the CDR3 is TGTGCCAGCAGCCCATCGGGGGGGGTAGGGTTTACTGAAGCTTTCTTT. Translated, it gives CASSPSGGVGFTEAFF. Supplemented by reference TRBV7-3 and TRBJ1-1, the full variable domain reads GAGVSQTPSNKVTEKGKYVELRCDPISGHTALYWYRQSLGQGPEFLIYFQGTGAADDSGLPNDRFFAVRPEGSVSTLKIQRTERGDSAVYLCASSPSGGVGFTEAFFGQGTRLTVV.

About this clonotype itself: Germline and junction disagree at one end, which may indicate a read error. The chain is built from TRBV29-1 and TRBJ2-1; D could derive from TRBD1 or TRBD2 (6 bases each). The CDR3 sequence is 13 residues long. CDR1 SQVTM and CDR2 ANQGSEA come from the germline V gene. In DNA, the CDR3 is TGCGGCGTTGGTGGGGGGACATACAATGAGCAGTTCTTC. Translation gives CGVGGGTYNEQFF.

V usage is TRBV29-1 and J usage is TRBJ2-6, with 9 bases aligning to TRBD1. This CDR3 region has 16 residues. Looked up from germline, CDR1 is SQVTM and CDR2 is ANQGSEA. Germline trimming cut 4 bases from V and 4 bases from J; bases unmatched to any gene: 8. CDR3 nucleotides: TGCAGCGTTGGCGGGACAGGGTCAAAGGGGGCCAACGTCCTGACTTTC. Amino acid sequence: CSVGGTGSKGANVLTF.

The V and J genes are TRBV29-1 and TRBJ2-7, with 10 bases aligning to TRBD2. The CDR3 consists of 14 residues. V gave up 5 bases and J gave up 2 bases; unmatched junction bases: 6. Germline V CDR1 and CDR2: SQVTM, ANQGSEA. The CDR3 bases are TGCAGCGTTCGTGGGACTAGCGACACCTACGAGCAGTACTTC. Translation: CSVRGTSDTYEQYF.

A note on this clonotype: This may be a read error: a much more frequent sequence differs by one nucleotide. This rearrangement joins TRBV27 to TRBJ2-1, with D possibly TRBD1 on 6 matching bases. V lost 5 bases to trimming and J lost 7 bases, with 18 bases between them. The germline V gene has CDR1 MNHEY and CDR2 SMNVEV (reference sequence). The CDR3 has 15 amino acids. The CDR3 DNA sequence: TGTGCCAGCAGTCTAGCAGGACAGAGAAATAATGAGCAGTTCTTC. This gives the protein CASSLAGQRNNEQFF.

This chain joins TRBV6-2 or TRBV6-3 and TRBJ1-5, with D uncertain. V lost 1 base and J lost 3, with 13 bases in between. This CDR3 spans 16 amino acids. Germline CDR1 reads MNHEY; CDR2 reads SVGEGT. CDR3 bases: TGTGCCAGCAGTTACTTCGCAGTGGCCATCAATCAGCCCCAGCATTTT. Translating it yields CASSYFAVAINQPQHF.

Remarks on this clonotype: Sequence at one end of the junction differs from germline and may be a read error. CDR3 protein: CASSLQQGADTQYF. In DNA form, the CDR3 reads TGCGCCAGCAGCTTGCAACAGGGGGCAGATACGCAGTATTTT. This chain connects TRBV5-4 to TRBJ2-3, with 8 bases aligning to TRBD1. This CDR3 has 14 amino acids. CDR1 is SGHNT and CDR2 is YYREEE in the germline V gene (reference sequence).

The V call is TRBV4-1, the J call TRBJ1-2, with no clear D. The CDR3 runs 14 residues. Between the trimmed V and J ends, which lost 0 bases and 4 bases, there was a span of 9 bases. Germline V gene sequence: CDR1 MGHRA, CDR2 YSYEKL. CDR3 nucleotide sequence: TGCGCCAGCAGCCAAGATGATTCGGCCTATGGCTACACCTTC. Residues: CASSQDDSAYGYTF.

This clonotype came up many times. The rearrangement links TRBV12-3 or TRBV12-4 to TRBJ2-5, with D unclear. This CDR3 is 13 amino acids long. V dropped 3 bases and J dropped 4 bases, with 9 bases sitting between them. CDR3 in DNA: TGTGCCAGCAGTTTTTTGGTCGGAGAGACCCAGTACTTC. Its protein product is CASSFLVGETQYF.

This clonotype was detected ten times or more. This chain joins TRBV29-1 and TRBJ2-5; D possibly corresponds to TRBD1 (5 bases). The CDR3 sequence is 10 residues long. The ends were cut back, 5 bases at V and 5 bases at J, with 6 bases in the middle. Germline assignment: CDR1 SQVTM and CDR2 ANQGSEA. CDR3 loop: CSVPGETQYF. CDR3 nucleotide sequence: TGCAGCGTTCCAGGGGAGACCCAGTACTTC.

This clonotype has a handful of counts. One end of the junction is discordant with germline, which a read error may explain. The chain is built from TRBV20-1 and TRBJ2-5; D gene uncertain. The CDR3 consists of 15 residues. Germline assignment: CDR1 DFQATT and CDR2 SNEGSKA (reference sequence). The CDR3 DNA sequence: TGCAGTGCTAGAGGTTACCGGGCCAACCAGGAGACCCAGTACTTC. It specifies CSARGYRANQETQYF.

To note about this clonotype: Germline is not matched at one junction end, which may reflect a read error. This sequence joins TRBV7-9 and TRBJ2-7; 11 bases are shared with TRBD1. The germline V gene has CDR1 SEHNR and CDR2 FQNEAQ (reference sequence). CDR3 length: 15 residues. Written as DNA, the CDR3 is TGTGCCAGCAGCCTGGGGACAGGGGGGGCCTACGAGCAGTGCTTC. It is translated as CASSLGTGGAYEQCF.

This chain connects TRBV4-2 to TRBJ2-1; TRBD2 aligns across 12 bases. The germline V gene encodes CDR1 LGHNA and CDR2 YNFKEQ. The J segment lost 6 bases and the V segment lost 5 bases, leaving 8 bases of the junction unmatched. The CDR3 contains 16 residues. CDR3 residues: CASSETGLAGPNEQFF. In DNA form, the CDR3 reads TGTGCCAGCAGCGAAACGGGACTAGCGGGCCCCAATGAGCAGTTCTTC.

CDR3 residues: CASSVGFGGGQETQYF. The DNA of the CDR3 is TGTGCCAGCAGCGTAGGTTTCGGGGGGGGCCAAGAGACCCAGTACTTC. The chain recombines TRBV9 with TRBJ2-5; 8 bases align to TRBD2. The CDR3 consists of 16 residues. J gave up 1 base and V 0 bases, and 5 bases lay outside the gene matches. Germline CDR1 and CDR2: SGDLS and YYNGEE.

This clonotype was counted many times. At one boundary the junction diverges from the germline segment, which might be a read error. The chain combines TRBV5-1 with TRBJ1-2; possible D gene TRBD1, 5 bases. Germline loops: CDR1 SGHRS, CDR2 YFSETQ. The CDR3 totals 12 residues. The CDR3 nucleotides read TGTGCCAGCAGTCCAGGGAGCTATGGCTACACCTTC. Protein sequence: CASSPGSYGYTF.

The table lists this clonotype with many counts. The chain employs TRBV7-2 and TRBJ2-1; D gene ambiguous. Germline V gene sequence: CDR1 SGHTA, CDR2 FQGNSA. V lost 5 bases and J lost 8, with 10 bases in between. The CDR3 is 12 amino acids. Here the CDR3 reads CASSKRVDEQFF. CDR3 coding DNA: TGTGCCAGCAGCAAAAGGGTCGATGAGCAGTTCTTC.

The chain links TRBV2 to TRBJ1-1; 7 bases match TRBD1. The CDR3 totals 15 residues. CDR1 and CDR2 from the germline V gene are SNHLY and FYNNEI. The J segment lost 5 bases and the V segment lost 0 bases, leaving 6 bases of the junction unmatched. The CDR3 spells CASSEAGQGGTEAFF. CDR3 nucleotides: TGTGCCAGCAGTGAAGCGGGGCAGGGGGGGACTGAAGCTTTCTTT.

The chain joins TRBV4-3 to TRBJ1-2; 10 bases agree with TRBD1. The CDR3 length is 17 residues. Germline assignment: CDR1 LGHNA and CDR2 YSLEER. With V trimmed by 4 bases and J by 4 bases, 12 bases remained unmatched. CDR3 amino acids: CASSRWGQGRTGYGYTF. CDR3 nucleotides: TGCGCCAGCAGCCGTTGGGGACAGGGGAGGACGGGCTATGGCTACACCTTC.

This chain joins TRBV7-9 and TRBJ2-1, with D maybe TRBD2 (6 bases). The CDR3 spans 14 residues. Germline CDR1 and CDR2: SEHNR and FQNEAQ (reference sequence). The V end was cut by 5 bases, the J end by 6 bases, with 14 bases between. The CDR3: CASSKRVGGNEQFF. For the CDR3, the DNA is TGTGCCAGCAGCAAACGGGTGGGAGGCAATGAGCAGTTCTTC.

This clonotype has just a few counts. V and J are TRBV28 and TRBJ1-2; 8 bases agree with TRBD1. The CDR3 has 15 residues. Germline CDR1 MDHEN, CDR2 SYDVKM. The ends lost 6 bases at V and 7 bases at J; junction bases unmatched: 13. CDR3 nucleotides: TGTGCCAGCAGCCCCGGACAGGGCCCTTCAGGTGGCTACACCTTC. It encodes CASSPGQGPSGGYTF.

This clonotype has a handful of counts. The V gene is TRBV20-1, the J gene TRBJ1-6; 8 bases map to TRBD1. The V segment lost 3 bases and the J segment 5 bases; nucleotides outside the gene matches: 3. The CDR3 is 14 amino acids. CDR1 DFQATT and CDR2 SNEGSKA come from the germline V gene (reference sequence). This chain's CDR3 is CSASAGGNNSPLHF. The CDR3 nucleotides are TGCAGTGCTAGTGCAGGGGGCAATAATTCACCCCTCCACTTT.

This clonotype was observed a handful of times. This rearrangement joins TRBV20-1 to TRBJ2-5; TRBD2 matches at 8 bases. Germline CDR1 DFQATT, CDR2 SNEGSKA (reference sequence). V trimming: 3 bases; J trimming: 5 bases; junction bases outside the gene matches: 11. The CDR3 contains 15 residues. The CDR3 loop is CSASGRVLPQETQYF. The CDR3, as DNA: TGCAGTGCTAGCGGGAGGGTCTTACCCCAGGAGACCCAGTACTTC.